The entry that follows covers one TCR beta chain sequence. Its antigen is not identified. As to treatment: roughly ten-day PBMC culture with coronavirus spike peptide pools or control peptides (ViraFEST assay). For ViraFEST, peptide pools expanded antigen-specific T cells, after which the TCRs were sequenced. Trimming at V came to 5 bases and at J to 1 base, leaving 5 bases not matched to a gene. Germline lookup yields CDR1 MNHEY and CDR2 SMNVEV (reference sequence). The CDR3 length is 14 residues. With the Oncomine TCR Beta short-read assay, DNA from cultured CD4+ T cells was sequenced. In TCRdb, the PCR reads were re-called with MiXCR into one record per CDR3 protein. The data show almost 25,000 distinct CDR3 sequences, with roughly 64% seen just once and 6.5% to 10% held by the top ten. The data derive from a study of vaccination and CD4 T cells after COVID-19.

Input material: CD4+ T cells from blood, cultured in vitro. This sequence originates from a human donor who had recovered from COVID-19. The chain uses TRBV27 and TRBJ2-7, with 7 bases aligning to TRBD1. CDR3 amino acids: CASSPRQGSYEQYF. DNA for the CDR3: TGTGCCAGCAGTCCCCGACAGGGTTCCTACGAGCAGTACTTC.